A single sample is the source of the 8 T cell receptor beta chains below, sequenced in a study of response to subunit inactivated influenza vaccine. In TCRdb, the RT-PCR reads were re-called with MiXCR into one record per CDR3 protein. Of 530,000 or so distinct CDR3 sequences in the sample, about 25% were seen once. This sample comprised CD4+ T cells sorted from PBMCs, obtained roughly 5 days after vaccination. The receptors stem from a man aged 50-60 years who received an inactivated influenza vaccine.

The chain links TRBV20-1 to TRBJ2-2; the D call may be TRBD1 or TRBD2 (5 bases each). V was trimmed by 4 bases and J by 5 bases, leaving 17 bases between them. This CDR3 has 15 amino acids. The germline CDR1 and CDR2 sequences are DFQATT and SNEGSKA (reference sequence). The CDR3 reads CSAKNQGRLTGELFF. As DNA, the CDR3 is TGCAGTGCTAAAAACCAGGGCAGACTAACCGGGGAGCTGTTTTTT.

The table lists this clonotype with a few counts. The chain combines TRBV5-1 with TRBJ2-7; 8 bases are a match to TRBD1. There are 15 residues in the CDR3. The ends lost 2 bases at V and 0 bases at J; junction bases unmatched: 4. The germline CDR1 and CDR2 sequences are SGHRS and YFSETQ. CDR3 in amino acids: CASSFWTGTSYEQYF. The CDR3 coding sequence is TGCGCCAGCAGCTTTTGGACAGGGACCTCCTACGAGCAGTACTTC.

V usage is TRBV6-2 or TRBV6-3 and J usage is TRBJ2-7; 8 nucleotides line up with TRBD1. Trimming took 4 bases from V and 7 from J; bases not matched to a gene: 18. This CDR3 is built from 17 residues. Germline loops: CDR1 MNHEY, CDR2 SVGEGT. CDR3 sequence reads: CASSLAGTGFGRGEQYF. The CDR3 coding sequence is TGTGCCAGCAGTTTAGCCGGGACAGGATTTGGGCGAGGAGAGCAGTACTTC.

This clonotype was counted between two and nine times. The chain combines TRBV20-1 with TRBJ1-1; D might be TRBD1 (5 bases). Trimming took off 8 bases at V and 1 base at J, with 11 bases between the two ends. Germline V gives CDR1 DFQATT, CDR2 SNEGSKA (reference sequence). This CDR3 region has 12 residues. The DNA for the CDR3 is TGCAGTCCTGCACAGGCGAACACTGAAGCTTTCTTT. Amino acids: CSPAQANTEAFF.

This chain connects TRBV3-1 to TRBJ2-1; 11 nucleotides line up with TRBD2. The CDR3 runs 16 residues. V shed 1 base and J 7 bases; nucleotides not matched to a gene: 6. Germline V lookup: CDR1 LGHDT, CDR2 YNNKEL (reference sequence). CDR3 protein: CASSQVRLAGGNEQFF. In DNA, the CDR3 is TGTGCCAGCAGCCAAGTTAGGCTAGCGGGAGGTAATGAGCAGTTCTTC.

This clonotype was detected only once. The V call is TRBV6-2 or TRBV6-3, the J call TRBJ2-5; D may be TRBD2 (6 bases). The CDR3 spans 12 residues. CDR1 is MNHEY, CDR2 SVGEGT, per germline. The ends were cut back, 8 bases at V and 2 bases at J, with 9 bases in the middle. This chain's CDR3 is CASGRNQETQYF. The CDR3 nucleotides read TGTGCCAGCGGGAGGAATCAAGAGACCCAGTACTTC.

This clonotype has only one observation. The chain couples TRBV28 to TRBJ2-7, with TRBD1 matching 8 bases. The CDR3 loop spans 14 amino acids. V shed 7 bases, J shed 2 bases, and the junction held 7 bases outside the gene matches. CDR1 MDHEN and CDR2 SYDVKM come from the germline V gene. In DNA form, the CDR3 reads TGTGCCAGCACCCAGACAGGGGTCACCTACGAGCAGTACTTC. The encoded protein is CASTQTGVTYEQYF.

This clonotype was picked up a small number of times. V usage is TRBV6-5 and J usage is TRBJ2-1, with TRBD1 matching over 11 bases. The CDR3 covers 15 residues. The germline CDR1 and CDR2 sequences are MNHEY and SVGAGI. With V trimmed by 0 bases and J by 9 bases, 4 bases remained unmatched. The CDR3 region is CASSYSRTGGGEQFF. CDR3 nucleotide sequence: TGTGCCAGCAGTTACTCTCGGACAGGGGGCGGTGAGCAGTTCTTC.